Described below is a single T cell receptor beta chain sequence and its context. Its antigen is unidentified. These data originate in a study of shared clonotypes between healthy human individuals. As for the study in general: CD4 naive and memory got three plates each, CD8 naive two, CD8 memory one. Study outcomes and limitations: Depth of sequencing was expected to influence donor clonotype sharing.

CD45RO-negative cells were positively selected for CCR7, leaving out terminally differentiated effector memory CD45RA+ cells. At the deep level, the assay was run. Method: immunoSEQ multiplex PCR; TCRdb's copy keeps in-frame clones and lacks some. The sample carries about 580,000 clones, 98% recorded once. Germline V gene data show CDR1 as MNHEY and CDR2 as SMNVEV (reference sequence). The CDR3 totals 14 residues. Trimming at V came to 2 bases and at J to 3 bases, leaving 4 bases not matched to a gene. The sample was naive CD8+ T cells sorted from blood. The clonotype comes from a man aged 25-45 years in good health. This chain links TRBV27 with TRBJ2-7; 7 bases are a match to TRBD2. The CDR3 DNA reads TGTGCCAGCAGTTTAAGCGGGGACGGCTACGAGCAGTACTTC. It is translated as CASSLSGDGYEQYF.